This TCR beta chain was captured by sequencing in a study of cytomegalovirus exposure and HLA in healthy donors. Study conclusions and caveats: Apparent HLA restriction characterized most CMV-associated TCR beta chains in a later analysis. When presence/absence was analysed, sequencing depth was taken to be roughly uniform across donors.

The germline V gene encodes CDR1 SNHLY and CDR2 FYNNEI. The length of the CDR3 is 15 residues. The J segment lost 4 bases and the V segment lost 6 bases, leaving 8 bases of the junction unmatched. 60 Vbeta and 13 Jbeta primers were used in PCR. Profiled with immunoSEQ multiplex PCR; TCRdb holds only in-frame clones, not every one. Of approximately 120,000 clones listed, less than 70% are singletons. Concerning this clone itself: Its matching antigen is unknown.

Sequenced input: PBMCs. The sequence was collected from an older woman in good health and CMV-seropositive. This chain connects TRBV2 to TRBJ1-2; the match to TRBD1 covers 10 bases. The CDR3 is CASRPPRTGGYGYTF. DNA of the CDR3: TGTGCCAGCAGGCCGCCCCGGACAGGGGGCTATGGCTACACCTTC. Together with reference TRBV2 and TRBJ1-2, the CDR3 gives the full variable domain: EPEVTQTPSHQVTQMGQEVILRCVPISNHLYFYWYRQILGQKVEFLVSFYNNEISEKSEIFDDQFSVERPDGSNFTLKIRSTKLEDSAMYFCASRPPRTGGYGYTFGSGTRLTVV.